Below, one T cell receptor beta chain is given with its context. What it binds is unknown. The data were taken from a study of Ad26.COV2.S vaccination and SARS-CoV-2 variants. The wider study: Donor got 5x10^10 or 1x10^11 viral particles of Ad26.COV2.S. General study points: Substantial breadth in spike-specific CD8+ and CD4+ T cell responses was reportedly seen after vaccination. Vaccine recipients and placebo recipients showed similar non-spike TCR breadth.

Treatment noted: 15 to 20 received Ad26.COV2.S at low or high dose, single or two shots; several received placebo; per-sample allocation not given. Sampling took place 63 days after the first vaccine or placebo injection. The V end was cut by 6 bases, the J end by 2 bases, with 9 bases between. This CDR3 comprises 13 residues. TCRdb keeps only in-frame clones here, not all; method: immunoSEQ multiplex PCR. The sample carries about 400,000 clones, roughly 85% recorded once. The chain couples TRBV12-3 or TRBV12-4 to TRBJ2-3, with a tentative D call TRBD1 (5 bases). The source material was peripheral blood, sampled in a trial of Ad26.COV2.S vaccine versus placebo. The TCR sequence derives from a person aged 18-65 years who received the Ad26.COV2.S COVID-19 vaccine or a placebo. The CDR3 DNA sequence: TGTGCCAGCAGACGACAGTCCACAGATACGCAGTATTTT. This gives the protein CASRRQSTDTQYF.